The 2 T cell receptor beta chains reported below all come from one sample, sequenced in a study of T cells in Graves' hyperthyroidism and ophthalmopathy. Using RNA transcripts as the source, TCR beta CDR3 regions were amplified. The TCR CDR3 first-round RT-PCR relied on the HTBI primer set. TCRdb reprocessed the multiplex PCR reads with MiXCR, giving one entry per CDR3 protein. The data hold roughly 840,000 distinct CDR3 sequences, with roughly 40% observed a single time. The sample consisted of blood. The source of these receptors is a man between 18 and 35 years old with Graves' hyperthyroidism.

This chain uses TRBV10-3 with TRBJ1-2, with TRBD1 matching over 7 bases. Germline loops: CDR1 ENHRY, CDR2 SYGVKD. CDR3 length: 15 amino acids. V trimming: 8 bases; J trimming: 6 bases; junction bases outside the gene matches: 15. The CDR3 sequence: CAISLSGDRLNGYTF. The CDR3, as DNA: TGTGCCATCTCCCTCAGTGGGGACAGATTAAATGGCTACACCTTC.

CDR3 residues: CASGDDREAFF. The CDR3 region has the DNA TGTGCCAGCGGCGACGACAGAGAAGCTTTCTTT. The chain combines TRBV6-5 with TRBJ1-1; D is perhaps TRBD1 (5 bases). V was clipped by 8 bases and J by 8 bases, with 12 bases between them. CDR1 is MNHEY, CDR2 SVGAGI, per germline. CDR3 length: 11 residues.